These 22 T cell receptor beta chains share one sample of origin, sequenced in a study of cytomegalovirus exposure and HLA in healthy donors. Both 60 Vbeta primers and 13 Jbeta primers went into the PCR. Sequenced by immunoSEQ multiplex PCR; TCRdb stores in-frame clones only, minus some. The table lists some 170,000 clones, roughly 79% of them singletons, with around 1% in the top ten. Source material: PBMCs. Every receptor here comes from a woman between 35 and 50 years old in good health and CMV-seronegative.

V gene TRBV29-1 combines with J gene TRBJ2-1, with a weak D call TRBD1 (6 bases). This CDR3 has 13 amino acids. The germline V gene encodes CDR1 SQVTM and CDR2 ANQGSEA. The V end was cut by 8 bases, the J end by 2 bases, with 13 bases between. CDR3 in amino acids: CSLTGMAYNEQFF. The CDR3 nucleotides are TGCAGCTTGACAGGTATGGCCTACAATGAGCAGTTCTTC.

The chain combines TRBV6-5 with TRBJ1-1, with unresolved D. CDR1 and CDR2 from the germline V gene are MNHEY and SVGAGI. The CDR3 spans 15 residues. The ends were cut back, 6 bases at V and 1 base at J, with 15 bases in the middle. In nucleotides, the CDR3 is TGTGCCAGCAGGCCTCCTCGGTACCAGAACACTGAAGCTTTCTTT. It codes for CASRPPRYQNTEAFF.

This clone was recorded at least ten times. V gene TRBV27 combines with J gene TRBJ1-5; no clear D gene. V was cut by 1 base and J by 0 bases, with 7 bases left in between. The germline V gene has CDR1 MNHEY and CDR2 SMNVEV (reference sequence). The CDR3 length is 15 residues. CDR3 region: CASSLYYNSNQPQHF. As DNA, the CDR3 is TGTGCCAGCAGTTTATACTACAATAGCAATCAGCCCCAGCATTTT.

The chain uses TRBV29-1 and TRBJ2-1; tentatively, D is TRBD1 (5 bases). Trimming removed 6 bases from V and 3 bases from J, with 15 bases in between. The CDR3 totals 14 residues. Germline CDR1 reads SQVTM; CDR2 reads ANQGSEA. The DNA for the CDR3 is TGCAGCGTCGTCCCCCAGGGCCACTACAATGAGCAGTTCTTC. Amino acid sequence: CSVVPQGHYNEQFF.

The V call is TRBV11-3, the J call TRBJ2-5, with a possible D match to TRBD1 (6 bases). The CDR3 extends over 14 amino acids. V dropped 7 bases and J dropped 3 bases, with 15 bases sitting between them. From germline, CDR1 is SGHNT and CDR2 YENEEA. The CDR3 region has the DNA TGTGCCAGCACCCCCGGACAGATAGAAGAGACCCAGTACTTC. Translating gives CASTPGQIEETQYF.

This chain links TRBV30 with TRBJ1-1, with a weak D call TRBD1 (6 bases). This CDR3 region has 14 residues. Germline CDR1 reads GTSNPN; CDR2 reads SVGIG (reference sequence). V was shortened by 1 base and J by 2 bases, with 11 bases between the two germline ends. The CDR3 here is CAWSAGQFNTEAFF. The DNA for the CDR3 is TGTGCCTGGAGTGCCGGACAGTTCAACACTGAAGCTTTCTTT. Looking up the rest from reference TRBV30 and TRBJ1-1 gives the full variable domain: SQTIHQWPATLVQPVGSPLSLECTVEGTSNPNLYWYRQAAGRGLQLLFYSVGIGQISSEVPQNLSASRPQDRQFILSSKKLLLSDSGFYLCAWSAGQFNTEAFFGQGTRLTVV.

The chain links TRBV4-2 to TRBJ2-7, with D possibly being TRBD1 (5 bases). Trimming cost V 0 bases and J 0 bases, with 6 bases left between them. The CDR3 is 14 residues long. Germline V lookup: CDR1 LGHNA, CDR2 YNFKEQ. The chain's CDR3 is CASSQDTGSYEQYF. CDR3 nucleotides: TGTGCCAGCAGCCAAGATACAGGCTCCTACGAGCAGTACTTC.

The chain combines TRBV28 with TRBJ1-2; 8 bases fit TRBD1. The trim removed 6 bases at V and 6 bases at J, leaving 6 bases unmatched. The CDR3 has 13 residues. In germline, CDR1 is MDHEN, CDR2 SYDVKM. This chain's CDR3 is CASRRPRGHGYTF. In nucleotides, the CDR3 is TGTGCCAGCAGACGCCCCAGGGGGCATGGCTACACCTTC.

The chain recombines TRBV28 with TRBJ1-2; 7 positions agree with TRBD1. This CDR3 contains 13 residues. Germline CDR1 reads MDHEN; CDR2 reads SYDVKM. The junction had 6 bases not matched to a gene; V was cut back by 5 bases and J by 6 bases. The CDR3 DNA follows: TGTGCCAGCAGTCCCCTAGACAGGGATGGCTACACCTTC. This gives the protein CASSPLDRDGYTF.

The V gene is TRBV9, the J gene TRBJ1-5; no clear D gene. The CDR3 extends over 12 amino acids. Germline-derived CDR1 and CDR2 are SGDLS and YYNGEE. Trimming pared 4 bases from V and 6 bases from J, leaving 8 bases between. This chain's CDR3 is CASSNTGQPQHF. Written as DNA, the CDR3 is TGTGCCAGCAGCAATACGGGTCAGCCCCAGCATTTT.

In nucleotides, the CDR3 is TGTGCCAGCAGTGAATTTTTCGGAGGTGGCACAGATACGCAGTATTTT. Its protein product is CASSEFFGGGTDTQYF. The V call is TRBV6-1, the J call TRBJ2-3; D might be TRBD2 (5 bases). V gave up 2 bases and J gave up 1 base, with 13 bases separating them. Germline V gene lookup returns CDR1 MNHNS and CDR2 SASEGT. This CDR3 is 16 amino acids long.

The chain couples TRBV5-6 to TRBJ2-3, with D tentatively TRBD1 (6 bases). Trimming took 1 base from V and 1 from J, leaving 13 bases between them. Germline values: CDR1 SGHDT, CDR2 YYEEEE. The CDR3 loop spans 16 amino acids. The CDR3 here is CASSLSGERGTDTQYF. The CDR3 DNA follows: TGTGCCAGCAGCTTGTCAGGGGAAAGGGGCACAGATACGCAGTATTTT. The full variable domain, rest sourced from reference TRBV5-6 and TRBJ2-3, is DAGVTQSPTHLIKTRGQQVTLRCSPKSGHDTVSWYQQALGQGPQFIFQYYEEEERQRGNFPDRFSGHQFPNYSSELNVNALLLGDSALYLCASSLSGERGTDTQYFGPGTRLTVL.

The gene calls are TRBV12-5 and TRBJ2-2, with D possibly matching TRBD2 (5 bases). CDR1 and CDR2 (germline): LGHNT, FRNRAP. The CDR3 length is 14 residues. The germline V and J ends were trimmed by 3 bases and 4 bases, with 9 bases remaining between them. The CDR3 sequence: CASGLGLLTGELFF. The CDR3 DNA reads TGTGCTAGTGGTTTAGGACTCCTCACCGGGGAGCTGTTTTTT. Full variable domain (remainder filled in from reference TRBV12-5 and TRBJ2-2): DARVTQTPRHKVTEMGQEVTMRCQPILGHNTVFWYRQTMMQGLELLAYFRNRAPLDDSGMPKDRFSAEMPDATLATLKIQPSEPRDSAVYFCASGLGLLTGELFFGEGSRLTVL.

This clone was picked up a small number of times. This chain uses TRBV15 with TRBJ2-1; the match to TRBD1 covers 9 bases. Unmatched junction bases numbered 5, after V lost 0 bases and J lost 8 bases. The CDR3 loop spans 15 amino acids. Germline V gene lookup returns CDR1 LNHNV and CDR2 YYDKDF (reference sequence). The CDR3 nucleotides read TGTGCCACCAGCAGAGACTACAGGGGGCTTGATGAGCAGTTCTTC. This translates into CATSRDYRGLDEQFF.

This clone was seen a few times. The chain couples TRBV28 to TRBJ2-1, with 8 bases fitting TRBD2. The V segment lost 5 bases and the J segment 8 bases; nucleotides outside the gene matches: 11. The CDR3 loop spans 15 amino acids. Germline loops: CDR1 MDHEN, CDR2 SYDVKM. CDR3 sequence reads: CASSTAGAGNDEQFF. The CDR3 DNA reads as TGTGCCAGCAGTACAGCGGGAGCGGGGAATGATGAGCAGTTCTTC.

The chain recombines TRBV4-2 with TRBJ1-5; D unclear. V lost 5 bases, J lost 7 bases, and 18 bases lay in between. Germline V gene sequence: CDR1 LGHNA, CDR2 YNFKEQ. The CDR3 has 15 amino acids. CDR3: CASSSTAGFGQPQHF. The CDR3 coding sequence is TGTGCCAGCAGCTCGACTGCGGGTTTTGGGCAGCCCCAGCATTTT.

In DNA, the CDR3 is TGCGCCAGCAGCCGACAGCAAGAGACCCAGTACTTC. Amino acids: CASSRQQETQYF. The chain employs TRBV5-1 and TRBJ2-5; D is possibly TRBD1 (5 bases). Between the trimmed V and J ends, which lost 4 bases and 2 bases, there was a span of 6 bases. Germline assignment: CDR1 SGHRS and CDR2 YFSETQ. The CDR3 has 12 amino acids.

This chain joins TRBV5-6 and TRBJ2-1, with a possible D match to TRBD2 (5 bases). This CDR3 contains 14 residues. Germline CDR1 is SGHDT and CDR2 is YYEEEE. Trimming cost V 0 bases and J 5 bases, with 9 bases left between them. The CDR3 coding sequence is TGTGCCAGCAGCTTGGTGCGGGCCGACAATGAGCAGTTCTTC. This gives the protein CASSLVRADNEQFF.

The chain combines TRBV5-6 with TRBJ1-2; 10 bases line up with TRBD1. The CDR3 sequence is 16 residues long. J was trimmed by 4 bases and V by 0 bases; bases with no gene match: 6. From germline, CDR1 is SGHDT and CDR2 YYEEEE. DNA for the CDR3: TGTGCCAGCAGCTTGGACGGACAGGGGGGAGTCTATGGCTACACCTTC. It translates to CASSLDGQGGVYGYTF.

This chain joins TRBV27 and TRBJ2-2; D call uncertain. Looked up from germline, CDR1 is MNHEY and CDR2 is SMNVEV (reference sequence). CDR3 length equals 12 residues. Trimming pared 3 bases from V and 6 bases from J, leaving 5 bases between. The CDR3, as DNA: TGTGCCAGCAGTTTCCGGTCCGGGGAGCTGTTTTTT. This sequence encodes CASSFRSGELFF.

This chain's CDR3 is CSVEGQPYGYTF. DNA for the CDR3: TGCAGCGTTGAGGGACAGCCCTATGGCTACACCTTC. The chain carries TRBV29-1 and TRBJ1-2, with TRBD1 identical over 7 bases. The CDR3 sequence is 12 residues long. V shed 3 bases, J shed 4 bases, and the junction held 2 bases outside the gene matches. Germline assignment: CDR1 SQVTM and CDR2 ANQGSEA.

The chain uses TRBV30 and TRBJ2-1, with 8 bases matching TRBD2. CDR1 is GTSNPN, CDR2 SVGIG, per germline (reference sequence). V was pared by 0 bases and J by 8 bases, with 15 bases of the junction left unmatched. This CDR3 region has 17 residues. The CDR3 DNA reads TGTGCCTGGAGTGTACAACGCGGGAGGCCTCTGGGTGATGAGCAGTTCTTC. It yields the protein CAWSVQRGRPLGDEQFF.